This T cell receptor beta chain was found in a study of technical replicates of blood from a handful of donors. TCRdb keeps only in-frame clones here, not all; method: immunoSEQ multiplex PCR. The sample has approximately 97,000 clones; roughly 96% are singletons. Between the trimmed V and J ends, which lost 4 bases and 1 base, there was a span of 13 bases. The CDR3 contains 15 residues. Germline CDR1 SEHNR, CDR2 FQNEAQ (reference sequence). The sequenced material came from T cells isolated from PBMCs. V is TRBV7-9 and J is TRBJ1-1; D call uncertain. The source is a human donor in good health. CDR3 DNA sequence: TGTGCCAGCAGCTGGGGAAATCGGGGGAACACTGAAGCTTTCTTT. Its translation: CASSWGNRGNTEAFF. Based on the CDR3 plus reference TRBV7-9 and TRBJ1-1, the full variable domain is DTGVSQNPRHKITKRGQNVTFRCDPISEHNRLYWYRQTLGQGPEFLTYFQNEAQLEKSRLLSDRFSAERPKGSFSTLEIQRTEQGDSAMYLCASSWGNRGNTEAFFGQGTRLTVV.